Described below is a single TCR beta chain sequence and its context. Its antigen is as yet unknown. This sample is part of a study of cytomegalovirus exposure and HLA in healthy donors. The primer mix had 60 Vbeta and 13 Jbeta primers. Clones were sequenced by immunoSEQ multiplex PCR, and TCRdb holds only the in-frame ones, with some missing. This sample has about 160,000 clones, with 70% to 80% found just once. Overall study results and limits: In a later analysis, productive TCRs from donors in an Asian-associated ancestry cluster reportedly carried fewer N-insertions than the cohort mean. As a later analysis showed, several of the most significant clusters appeared to be linked to common viral pathogens. It has been reported that TCR beta sequences accurately predicted the HLA-A and HLA-B alleles of most subjects.

The source material was PBMCs. This TCR was sampled from a man aged 55 to 70 in good health and CMV-seronegative.

The CDR3 sequence: CASSPTGGNQPQHF. The CDR3 bases are TGTGCCAGCAGCCCGACAGGGGGAAATCAGCCCCAGCATTTT. V and J are TRBV6-5 and TRBJ1-5; 9 bases are a match to TRBD1. With V trimmed by 6 bases and J by 4 bases, 4 bases remained unmatched. The CDR3 is 14 residues long. Germline V CDR1 and CDR2: MNHEY, SVGAGI.